This record concerns one T cell receptor (beta chain) sequence. Its antigen is currently unknown. This sample was included in a study of T cells after yellow fever vaccination. The study, taken as a whole, reports: Clonotypes shared by both compartments, CD4 and CD8, made up a small share. After the booster, 96% of CD4 and roughly nine tenths of CD8 primary-response clones were re-detected. Weaker in magnitude, the secondary response showed a faster peak on day 5 versus 15.

Germline V gene lookup returns CDR1 SGHRS and CDR2 YFSETQ. CDR3 length: 13 amino acids. The ends were cut back, 3 bases at V and 2 bases at J, with 9 bases in the middle. 5'RACE template switching generated TCR cDNA, adding a universal primer site and UMIs. TCRdb used MiXCR to reprocess the 5' RACE reads, holding one entry per CDR3 protein. The top ten clones hold 15% to 20% of a sample with a few hundred thousand distinct CDR3 sequences, around 20% of them seen once. This rearrangement joins TRBV5-1 to TRBJ2-7; D is possibly TRBD1 (6 bases). The sequence came from a man aged 18 to 29 who received the YFV17D yellow fever vaccine. The sample was PBMCs, taken before the yellow fever booster vaccination. CDR3 amino acids: CASSYGTPYEQYF. The CDR3 DNA is TGCGCCAGCAGCTACGGGACACCCTACGAGCAGTACTTC.